This T cell receptor beta chain was profiled in a study of CD4 T cells in relation to SARS-CoV-2 and coronaviruses. Using immunoSEQ multiplex PCR, the repertoire was profiled, and TCRdb retains in-frame clones only, with some absent. This table holds about 37,000 clones, approximately 85% found once. A remark on this clone: The antigen remains undetermined.

From germline, CDR1 is SGHDT and CDR2 YYEEEE. The CDR3 length is 12 residues. Deletions cut 0 bases from V and 6 bases from J, with 5 bases between. Naive and memory CD4+ T cells were separated from cryopreserved PBMCs. Notes on the study in general: Crossreactivity was assessed only for spike protein, not other viral proteins. In around three fifths of donors, memory CD4+ clonotypes crossrecognized SARS-CoV-2 and at least one common cold coronavirus spike.

The receptor was isolated from an adult with COVID-19. The chain recombines TRBV5-6 with TRBJ2-3; D is undetermined. Sequencing was done on a sample of memory CD4+ T cells from PBMCs. CDR3: CASSLGRDTQYF. The CDR3 bases are TGTGCCAGCAGCTTGGGCCGCGATACGCAGTATTTT.